The 9 T cell receptor beta chains in this list originate from one sample, sequenced in a study of blood T cell repertoires in COVID-19 (TCRdb year 2020). Libraries came from the immunoSEQ multiplex PCR assay. Entries here come from immuneACCESS through TCRdb and include only in-frame sequences with V and J called. Some clones fail to appear in such tables; in the studies checked, an unresolved V gene covers under half of the shortfall, and the cause of the remainder is unknown. In all, the sample holds approximately 450,000 clones, and around 88% of those were seen once. The ten largest make up 4.3% of the sample. Source material: peripheral blood. The receptors were sampled from a young woman with acute or convalescent COVID-19.

The V gene is TRBV9, the J gene TRBJ2-1, with 8 bases matching TRBD2. There are 16 residues in the CDR3. The trim removed 4 bases at V and 1 base at J, leaving 7 bases unmatched. CDR1 is SGDLS and CDR2 is YYNGEE in the germline V gene. The CDR3 spells CASSPGGGLSYNEQFF. The CDR3 nucleotides read TGTGCCAGCAGCCCGGGGGGGGGCCTGTCCTACAATGAGCAGTTCTTC. Using reference TRBV9 and TRBJ2-1 for the parts outside the CDR3, the full variable domain is DSGVTQTPKHLITATGQRVTLRCSPRSGDLSVYWYQQSLDQGLQFLIQYYNGEERAKGNILERFSAQQFPDLHSELNLSSLELGDSALYFCASSPGGGLSYNEQFFGPGTRLTVL.

In this sample, this clone turned up once. The V call is TRBV10-3, the J call TRBJ1-2, with 7 bases fitting TRBD1. CDR3 length equals 12 residues. Germline V CDR1 and CDR2: ENHRY, SYGVKD. V lost 6 bases and J lost 3; bases outside the gene matches: 1. DNA for the CDR3: TGTGCCATCAGCCAGGGGGACTATGGCTACACCTTC. It translates to CAISQGDYGYTF.

This clone has more than one count but fewer than ten. This sequence joins TRBV6-2 or TRBV6-3 and TRBJ1-2; possibly TRBD1 for D (5 bases). Germline V CDR1 and CDR2: MNHEY, SVGEGT. This CDR3 is built from 15 residues. The V end was cut by 0 bases, the J end by 4 bases, with 12 bases between. As DNA, the CDR3 is TGTGCCAGCAGTTACTCCCCCGACAGCAGCTATGGCTACACCTTC. It yields the protein CASSYSPDSSYGYTF.

V usage is TRBV27 and J usage is TRBJ2-3; maybe TRBD2 (6 bases). The germline gives CDR1 MNHEY, CDR2 SMNVEV (reference sequence). Trimming removed 2 bases at V and 6 bases at J, with 12 bases between. The CDR3 runs 14 residues. The CDR3 sequence is CASSLEDYSDTQYF. The DNA for the CDR3 is TGTGCCAGCAGTTTAGAGGACTATTCGGATACGCAGTATTTT.

The rearrangement uses TRBV2 and TRBJ1-6, with 8 positions matching TRBD1. Germline V gives CDR1 SNHLY, CDR2 FYNNEI. The CDR3 covers 15 residues. V was clipped by 6 bases and J by 9 bases; unmatched bases: 10. Here the CDR3 DNA reads TGTGCCAGCAGCGGATCAGGGGGCGCGGGTTCACCCCTCCACTTT. It codes for CASSGSGGAGSPLHF. Using reference TRBV2 and TRBJ1-6 for the parts outside the CDR3, the full variable domain is EPEVTQTPSHQVTQMGQEVILRCVPISNHLYFYWYRQILGQKVEFLVSFYNNEISEKSEIFDDQFSVERPDGSNFTLKIRSTKLEDSAMYFCASSGSGGAGSPLHFGNGTRLTVT.

The chain joins TRBV6-1 to TRBJ2-3; 9 positions agree with TRBD1. The CDR3 is made up of 17 amino acids. Germline CDR1 and CDR2: MNHNS and SASEGT. V gave up 3 bases and J gave up 4 bases; unmatched junction bases: 11. The CDR3 DNA follows: TGTGCCAGCAGTGATCCAACAGGGGGCGGTAGGTCAGATACGCAGTATTTT. This translates into CASSDPTGGGRSDTQYF.

The genes are TRBV7-3 and TRBJ1-5; 9 bases are a match to TRBD1. This CDR3 contains 14 residues. Germline values: CDR1 SGHTA, CDR2 FQGTGA. V shed 3 bases, J shed 6 bases, and the junction held 3 bases outside the gene matches. The CDR3 bases are TGTGCCAGCAGCTTTGGGACAGGGCTTCAGCCCCAGCATTTT. Residues: CASSFGTGLQPQHF. The full variable domain, in which reference TRBV7-3 and TRBJ1-5 provide the parts outside the CDR3, is GAGVSQTPSNKVTEKGKYVELRCDPISGHTALYWYRQSLGQGPEFLIYFQGTGAADDSGLPNDRFFAVRPEGSVSTLKIQRTERGDSAVYLCASSFGTGLQPQHFGDGTRLSIL.

For this clone: This sample includes further DNA sequences coding for the same CDR3. The DNA for the CDR3 is TGTGCCAGCAGTTTAGGTAGAAACTATGGCTACACCTTC. The encoded protein is CASSLGRNYGYTF. The chain uses TRBV12-3 or TRBV12-4 and TRBJ1-2; no definite D call. The ends were cut back, 1 base at V and 2 bases at J, with 5 bases in the middle. The CDR3 totals 13 residues.

The chain couples TRBV3-1 (or the pseudogene TRBV3-2) to TRBJ2-5; a weak D match, TRBD2 (6 bases). Trimming shortened V by 1 base and J by 8 bases, and 17 bases separated the two germline ends. CDR3 size: 15 residues. The germline CDR1 and CDR2 sequences are LGHDT and YNNKEL (reference sequence). As DNA, the CDR3 is TGTGCCAGCAGCCAAGGGACTGAGGGAGGAGCCACCCAGTACTTC. This gives the protein CASSQGTEGGATQYF.